These T cell receptor beta chains were read from a single sample in a study of naive and memory T cell subsets. TCRdb used MiXCR to reprocess the UMI-ligation and nested PCR reads, holding one entry per CDR3 protein. The sample carries 120,000 or so distinct CDR3 sequences, 36% recorded once. The sample comprised central memory CD4+ T cells from blood. Source of these receptors: a human donor in good health. The CDR3 runs from the conserved cysteine through the conserved F or W. The D gene is left open where the match is weak. For some rows the clone size is stated as once, few or many, or as a class when expanded; others skip it.

J | D | V | size | CDR3 | DNA
TRBJ1-2 | TRBD1 | TRBV6-5 | NA | CASGTDRATYGYTF | TGTGCCAGCGGGACGGACAGGGCAACCTATGGCTACACCTTC
TRBJ2-1 | NA | TRBV19 | NA | CASSIPRGNLGDEQFF | TGTGCCAGTAGTATACCCCGCGGGAACCTCGGCGATGAGCAGTTCTTC
TRBJ1-5 | TRBD1 | TRBV28 | NA | CASRYQGAEGQPQHF | TGTGCCAGCAGGTATCAGGGGGCGGAAGGGCAACCCCAGCATTTT
TRBJ2-3 | TRBD2 | TRBV7-9 | NA | CASSKGGSSTDTQYF | TGTGCCAGCAGCAAGGGCGGGAGTTCGACAGATACGCAGTATTTT
TRBJ1-1 | NA | TRBV7-2 | NA | CASSFDPMNTEAFF | TGTGCCAGCAGCTTCGACCCCATGAACACTGAAGCTTTCTTT
TRBJ1-5 | NA | TRBV28 | NA | CASSMLARSGYQPQHF | TGTGCCAGCAGCATGCTTGCCAGGAGCGGCTATCAGCCCCAGCATTTT
TRBJ2-7 | NA | TRBV4-1 | many | CASSQEHRVPFYEQYF | TGCGCCAGCAGCCAAGAGCACAGAGTACCATTCTACGAGCAGTACTTC
TRBJ2-4 | NA | TRBV11-2 | NA | CASSLGLGAGRAKNIQYF | TGTGCCAGCAGCTTAGGACTCGGGGCAGGACGAGCCAAAAACATTCAGTACTTC
TRBJ1-1 | NA | TRBV12-3/TRBV12-4 | NA | CASSLAGTLSEAFF | TGTGCCAGCAGTTTAGCGGGGACACTGTCAGAAGCTTTCTTT
TRBJ2-3 | NA | TRBV6-2/TRBV6-3 | NA | CASSYSSTPSADTQYF | TGTGCCAGCAGTTACTCAAGTACCCCCTCCGCAGATACGCAGTATTTT
TRBJ2-3 | NA | TRBV29-1 | NA | CSVVGGVGDTQYF | TGCAGCGTTGTCGGGGGAGTGGGAGATACGCAGTATTTT
TRBJ2-1 | NA | TRBV28 | few | CASSLGPLDEQFF | TGTGCCAGCAGTTTAGGGCCCCTGGATGAGCAGTTCTTC
TRBJ2-3 | TRBD2 | TRBV20-1 | few | CSACREGQGDTQYF | TGCAGTGCTTGTCGGGAGGGCCAGGGAGATACGCAGTATTTT
TRBJ2-1 | TRBD2 | TRBV20-1 | few | CSATLAGFINEQFF | TGCAGTGCGACCTTAGCGGGATTTATCAATGAGCAGTTCTTC
TRBJ2-7 | NA | TRBV29-1 | few | CSVGPQNGPYEQYF | TGCAGCGTTGGTCCACAGAATGGACCCTACGAGCAGTACTTC
TRBJ2-1 | NA | TRBV5-1 | once | CASSLVMGLNEQFF | TGCGCCAGCAGCTTGGTCATGGGGCTCAATGAGCAGTTCTTC
TRBJ2-1 | TRBD1 | TRBV12-3/TRBV12-4 | NA | CASSLRDSYNEQFF | TGTGCCAGCAGTTTAAGGGACAGCTACAATGAGCAGTTCTTC
TRBJ2-7 | TRBD2 | TRBV14 | few | CASSQRTSGPYEQYF | TGTGCCAGCAGCCAAAGAACTAGCGGACCTTACGAGCAGTACTTC
TRBJ2-7 | NA | TRBV20-1 | NA | CSLQGGYEQYF | TGCAGCCTACAGGGTGGGTACGAGCAGTACTTC
TRBJ2-1 | NA | TRBV2 | NA | CASSMCGTYNEQFF | TGTGCCAGCAGTATGTGCGGGACGTACAATGAGCAGTTCTTC
TRBJ2-1 | TRBD2 | TRBV6-6 | NA | CASSYSNRLAGLNEQFF | TGTGCCAGCAGTTACTCGAATCGCCTAGCGGGCCTCAATGAGCAGTTCTTC
TRBJ2-1 | TRBD1 | TRBV20-1 | NA | CSARGGTGVGEQFF | TGCAGTGCTAGAGGAGGGACAGGGGTAGGTGAGCAGTTCTTC
TRBJ1-5 | NA | TRBV5-5 | NA | CASSTSGDQPQHF | TGTGCCAGCAGCACTTCGGGGGATCAGCCCCAGCATTTT
TRBJ1-6 | NA | TRBV9 | NA | CASSGGQNHNSPLHF | TGTGCCAGCAGCGGCGGACAGAACCATAATTCACCCCTCCACTTT
TRBJ2-3 | NA | TRBV19 | NA | CASSISAGSSTDTQYF | TGTGCCAGTAGTATCTCTGCGGGCTCTAGCACAGATACGCAGTATTTT
TRBJ1-6 | NA | TRBV7-6 | NA | CASSLAIENSPLHF | TGTGCCAGCAGCTTAGCGATTGAAAACTCACCCCTCCACTTT
TRBJ2-5 | TRBD2 | TRBV13 | NA | CASSQRTSGIETQYF | TGTGCCAGCAGCCAAAGGACTAGCGGGATAGAGACCCAGTACTTC
TRBJ2-5 | NA | TRBV29-1 | large | CSVGQPAAQYF | TGCAGCGTTGGCCAGCCAGCGGCCCAGTACTTC
TRBJ1-1 | NA | TRBV18 | few | CASSPINSRGGNTEAFF | TGTGCCAGCTCACCGATCAACAGCAGGGGAGGGAACACTGAAGCTTTCTTT
TRBJ2-7 | TRBD1 | TRBV28 | once | CASRRDRVSYEQYF | TGTGCCAGCAGACGGGACAGGGTTTCCTACGAGCAGTACTTC
TRBJ2-1 | TRBD2 | TRBV7-9 | NA | CASKGAGGPSSEQFF | TGTGCCAGCAAAGGGGCGGGGGGCCCCAGTAGTGAGCAGTTCTTC
TRBJ1-2 | TRBD1 | TRBV6-5 | few | CASSPLGQAPNYGYTF | TGTGCCAGCAGTCCCCTCGGACAGGCCCCTAACTATGGCTACACCTTC
TRBJ2-1 | TRBD1 | TRBV29-1 | few | CSVRGGGGEQFF | TGCAGCGTTCGAGGGGGCGGCGGTGAGCAGTTCTTC